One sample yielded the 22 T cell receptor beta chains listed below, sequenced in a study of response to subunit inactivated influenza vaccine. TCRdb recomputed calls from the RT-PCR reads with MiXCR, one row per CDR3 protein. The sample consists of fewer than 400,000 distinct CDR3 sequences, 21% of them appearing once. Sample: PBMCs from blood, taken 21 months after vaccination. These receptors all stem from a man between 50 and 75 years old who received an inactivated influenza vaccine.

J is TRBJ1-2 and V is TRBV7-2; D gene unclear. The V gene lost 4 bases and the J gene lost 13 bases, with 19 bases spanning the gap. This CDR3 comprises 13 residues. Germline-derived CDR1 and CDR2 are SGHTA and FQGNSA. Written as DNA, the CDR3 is TGTGCCAGCAGCTCCACACCCCGGGAATCTACCACCTTC. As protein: CASSSTPRESTTF.

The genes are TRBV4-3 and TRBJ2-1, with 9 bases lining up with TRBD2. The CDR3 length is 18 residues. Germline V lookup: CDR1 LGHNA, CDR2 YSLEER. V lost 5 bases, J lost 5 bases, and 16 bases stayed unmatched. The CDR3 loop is CASSVAVAGEGRHNEQFF. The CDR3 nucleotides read TGCGCCAGCAGCGTTGCGGTAGCGGGAGAAGGAAGGCACAATGAGCAGTTCTTC.

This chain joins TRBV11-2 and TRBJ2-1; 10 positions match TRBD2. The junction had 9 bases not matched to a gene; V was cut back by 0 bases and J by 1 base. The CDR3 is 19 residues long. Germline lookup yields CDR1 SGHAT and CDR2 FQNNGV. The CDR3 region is CASSLDLASGSFSYNEQFF. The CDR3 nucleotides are TGTGCCAGCAGCTTAGATCTGGCTAGCGGGAGTTTTTCCTACAATGAGCAGTTCTTC. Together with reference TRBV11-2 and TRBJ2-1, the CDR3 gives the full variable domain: EAGVAQSPRYKIIEKRQSVAFWCNPISGHATLYWYQQILGQGPKLLIQFQNNGVVDDSQLPKDRFSAERLKGVDSTLKIQPAKLEDSAVYLCASSLDLASGSFSYNEQFFGPGTRLTVL.

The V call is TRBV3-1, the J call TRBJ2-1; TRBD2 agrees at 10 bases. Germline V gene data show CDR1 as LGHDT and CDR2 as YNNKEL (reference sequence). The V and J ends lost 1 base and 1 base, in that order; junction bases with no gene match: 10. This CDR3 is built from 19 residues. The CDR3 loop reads CASSQAWLAGAPSYNEQFF. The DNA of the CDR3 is TGTGCCAGCAGCCAAGCTTGGCTAGCGGGGGCCCCATCCTACAATGAGCAGTTCTTC.

CDR3 in DNA: TGTGCCAGCAGCCAAGTGTCGGGAGGGTCCTACGAGCAGTACTTC. This gives the protein CASSQVSGGSYEQYF. The chain carries TRBV3-1 and TRBJ2-7; 8 bases fit TRBD2. Germline assignment: CDR1 LGHDT and CDR2 YNNKEL (reference sequence). V trimming: 1 base; J trimming: 1 base; junction bases outside the gene matches: 3. The CDR3 extends over 15 amino acids.

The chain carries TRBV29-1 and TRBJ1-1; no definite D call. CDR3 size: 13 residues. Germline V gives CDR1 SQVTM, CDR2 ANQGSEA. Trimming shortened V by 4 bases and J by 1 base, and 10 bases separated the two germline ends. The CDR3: CSVGYRGNTEAFF. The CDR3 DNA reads TGCAGCGTTGGATATAGAGGGAACACTGAAGCTTTCTTT.

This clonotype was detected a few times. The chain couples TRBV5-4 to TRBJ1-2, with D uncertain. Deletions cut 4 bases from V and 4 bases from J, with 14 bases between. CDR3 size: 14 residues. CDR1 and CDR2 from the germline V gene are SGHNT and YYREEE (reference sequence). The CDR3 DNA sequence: TGTGCCAGCAGCGTGGGAGTTTTATCCTATGGCTACACCTTC. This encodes CASSVGVLSYGYTF. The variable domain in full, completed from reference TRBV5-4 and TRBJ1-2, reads ETGVTQSPTHLIKTRGQQVTLRCSSQSGHNTVSWYQQALGQGPQFIFQYYREEENGRGNFPPRFSGLQFPNYSSELNVNALELDDSALYLCASSVGVLSYGYTFGSGTRLTVV.

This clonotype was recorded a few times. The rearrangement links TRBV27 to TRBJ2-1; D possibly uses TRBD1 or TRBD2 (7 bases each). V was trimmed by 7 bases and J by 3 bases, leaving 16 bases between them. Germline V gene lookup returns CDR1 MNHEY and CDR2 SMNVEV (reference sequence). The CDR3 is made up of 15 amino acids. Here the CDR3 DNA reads TGTGCCAGCAACCAGGGGGGGGATTACTACAATGAGCAGTTCTTC. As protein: CASNQGGDYYNEQFF.

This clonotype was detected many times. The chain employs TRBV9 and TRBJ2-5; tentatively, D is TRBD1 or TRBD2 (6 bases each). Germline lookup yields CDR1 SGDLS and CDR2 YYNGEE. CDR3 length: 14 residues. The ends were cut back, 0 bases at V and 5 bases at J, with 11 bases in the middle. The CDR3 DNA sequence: TGTGCCAGCAGCGTAGGAGGGGGGCTTGAGACCCAGTACTTC. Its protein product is CASSVGGGLETQYF.

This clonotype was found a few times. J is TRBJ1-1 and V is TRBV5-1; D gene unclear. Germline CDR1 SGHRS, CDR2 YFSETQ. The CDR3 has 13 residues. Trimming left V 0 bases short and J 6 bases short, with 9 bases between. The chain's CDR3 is CASSLDQRAEAFF. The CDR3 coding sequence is TGCGCCAGCAGCTTGGACCAGAGGGCTGAAGCTTTCTTT.

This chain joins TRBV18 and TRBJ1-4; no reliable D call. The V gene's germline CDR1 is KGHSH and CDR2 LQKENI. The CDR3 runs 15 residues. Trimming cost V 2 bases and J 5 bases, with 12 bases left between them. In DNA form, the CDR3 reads TGTGCCAGCTCACCAATCCTGGGGAACAATGAAAAACTGTTTTTT. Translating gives CASSPILGNNEKLFF.

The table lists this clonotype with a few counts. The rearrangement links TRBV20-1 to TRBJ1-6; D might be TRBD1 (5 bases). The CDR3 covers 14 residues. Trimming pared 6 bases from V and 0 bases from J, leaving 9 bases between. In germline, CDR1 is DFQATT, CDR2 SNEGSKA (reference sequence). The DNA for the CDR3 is TGCAGTGCCGGGGGGAGCTCCTATAATTCACCCCTCCACTTT. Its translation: CSAGGSSYNSPLHF.

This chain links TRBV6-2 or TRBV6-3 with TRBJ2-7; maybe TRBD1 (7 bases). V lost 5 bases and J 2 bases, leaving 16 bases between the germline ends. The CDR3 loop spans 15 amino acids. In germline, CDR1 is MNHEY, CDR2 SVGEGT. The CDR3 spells CASSTTQGGTYEQYF. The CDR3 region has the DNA TGTGCCAGCAGTACAACGCAGGGGGGTACCTACGAGCAGTACTTC.

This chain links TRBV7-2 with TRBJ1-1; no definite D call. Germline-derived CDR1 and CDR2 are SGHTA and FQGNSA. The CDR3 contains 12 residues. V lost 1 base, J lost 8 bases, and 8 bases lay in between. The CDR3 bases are TGTGCCAGCAGCTTAGTGACCTCAGAAGCTTTCTTT. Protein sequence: CASSLVTSEAFF.

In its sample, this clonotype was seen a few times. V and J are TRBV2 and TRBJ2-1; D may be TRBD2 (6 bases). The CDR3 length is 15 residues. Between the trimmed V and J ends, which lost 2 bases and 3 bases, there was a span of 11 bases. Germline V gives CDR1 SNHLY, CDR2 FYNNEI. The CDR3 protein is CASSESGRGYNEQFF. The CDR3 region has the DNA TGTGCCAGCAGTGAATCCGGGCGGGGCTACAATGAGCAGTTCTTC.

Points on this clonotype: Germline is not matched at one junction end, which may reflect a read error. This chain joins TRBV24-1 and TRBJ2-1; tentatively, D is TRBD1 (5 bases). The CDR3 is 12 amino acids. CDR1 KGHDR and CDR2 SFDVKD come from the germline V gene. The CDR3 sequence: CATRSTDRTPHF. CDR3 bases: TGTGCCACCAGGAGCACTGACAGAACTCCTCATTTC.

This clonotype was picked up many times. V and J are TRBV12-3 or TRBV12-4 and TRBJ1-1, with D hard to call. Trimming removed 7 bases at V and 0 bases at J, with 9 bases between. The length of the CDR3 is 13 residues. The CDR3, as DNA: TGTGCCAGCATGTTGGTACTGAACACTGAAGCTTTCTTT. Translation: CASMLVLNTEAFF.

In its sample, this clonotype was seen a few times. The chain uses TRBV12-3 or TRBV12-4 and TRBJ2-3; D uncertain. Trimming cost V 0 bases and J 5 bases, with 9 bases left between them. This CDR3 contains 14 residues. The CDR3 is CASSLARVRDTQYF. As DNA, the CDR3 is TGTGCCAGCAGTTTAGCTCGGGTTAGAGATACGCAGTATTTT.

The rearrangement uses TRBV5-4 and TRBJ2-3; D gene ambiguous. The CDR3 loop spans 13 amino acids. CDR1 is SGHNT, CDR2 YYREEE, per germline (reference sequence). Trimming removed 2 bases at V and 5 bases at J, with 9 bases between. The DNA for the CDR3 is TGTGCCAGCAGCTTTACGGAACGAGATACGCAGTATTTT. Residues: CASSFTERDTQYF. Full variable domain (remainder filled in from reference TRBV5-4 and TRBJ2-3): ETGVTQSPTHLIKTRGQQVTLRCSSQSGHNTVSWYQQALGQGPQFIFQYYREEENGRGNFPPRFSGLQFPNYSSELNVNALELDDSALYLCASSFTERDTQYFGPGTRLTVL.

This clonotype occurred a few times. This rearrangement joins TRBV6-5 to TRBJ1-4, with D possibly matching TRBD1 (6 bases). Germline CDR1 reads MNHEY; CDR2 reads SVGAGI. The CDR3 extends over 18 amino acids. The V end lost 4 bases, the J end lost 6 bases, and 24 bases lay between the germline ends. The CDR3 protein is CASSFPPDSCDLHEKLFF. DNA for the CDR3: TGTGCCAGCAGTTTTCCCCCGGACAGTTGCGATTTGCATGAAAAACTGTTTTTT.

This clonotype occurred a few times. CDR3 DNA sequence: TGTGCCAGCAGCTTAGGCGACTCGGGAGGGGGTCAGCCCCAGCATTTT. Translating it yields CASSLGDSGGGQPQHF. The chain links TRBV11-2 to TRBJ1-5; D may be TRBD1 (6 bases). Trimming took 1 base from V and 6 from J, leaving 16 bases between them. CDR3 length: 16 residues. The germline V gene encodes CDR1 SGHAT and CDR2 FQNNGV.

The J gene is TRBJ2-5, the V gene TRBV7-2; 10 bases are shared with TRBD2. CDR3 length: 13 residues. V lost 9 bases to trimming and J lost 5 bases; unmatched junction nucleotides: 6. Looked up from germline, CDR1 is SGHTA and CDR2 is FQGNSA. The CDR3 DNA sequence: TGTGCCAGTAGGCTAGCGGGAGAGGAGACCCAGTACTTC. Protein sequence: CASRLAGEETQYF.